This T cell receptor beta chain was observed in a study of OX40 agonist ivuxolimab in advanced cancers. Study-wide context: Allowance was made for prior anti-PD-1, anti-PD-L1 or anti-CTLA-4 therapy, and 40% to 45% had some.

On this clone: Its antigen remains unknown.

The CDR3 is made up of 15 amino acids. The germline V gene encodes CDR1 MDHEN and CDR2 SYDVKM. With V trimmed by 6 bases and J by 0 bases, 5 bases remained unmatched. Sequencing used immunoSEQ multiplex PCR; TCRdb keeps in-frame clones, though not all of them. The table records over 150,000 clones, roughly 94% of them present only once. Study-wide findings and caveats: At 0.1 to 3.0 mg/kg and by week 6, clonal expansion occurred in CD4+ and CD8+ blood T cells. Clonal expansion in partial responders at 0.1-3.0 mg/kg ranked among the lowest.

This clonotype was sampled from an adult with an advanced solid tumor such as melanoma, head and neck, liver or kidney cancer. The V gene is TRBV28, the J gene TRBJ1-5; 7 bases are a match to TRBD1. Sample: CD4+ or CD8+ T cells sorted from blood, taken in a trial of the OX40 agonist ivuxolimab. The CDR3 nucleotides read TGTGCCAGCAGCTGGGACAGATATAGCAATCAGCCCCAGCATTTT. This translates into CASSWDRYSNQPQHF.